A single sample is the source of the 12 T cell receptor beta chains below, sequenced in a study of cytomegalovirus exposure and HLA in healthy donors. 13 Jbeta primers and 60 Vbeta primers were used for the PCR. Only in-frame clones appear in the TCRdb table, and some are missing; sequencing was by immunoSEQ multiplex PCR. The sample gives over 95,000 clones, 74% of which show up once; approximately 1.9% is in the top ten. The sample taken for sequencing was PBMCs. Receptors originate from a human donor in good health.

The CDR3 is CASSEAGTGRTDTQYF. The CDR3 nucleotides are TGTGCCAGCAGTGAAGCAGGGACAGGGCGCACAGATACGCAGTATTTT. The V gene is TRBV6-1, the J gene TRBJ2-3; 9 bases map to TRBD1. This CDR3 region has 16 residues. CDR1 is MNHNS, CDR2 SASEGT, per germline. V lost 0 bases to trimming and J lost 1 base; unmatched junction nucleotides: 2.

This chain links TRBV19 with TRBJ1-2; the match to TRBD1 covers 8 bases. This CDR3 has 12 amino acids. Germline CDR1 LNHDA, CDR2 SQIVND (reference sequence). J was trimmed by 8 bases and V by 8 bases; bases with no gene match: 7. The CDR3 reads CASVRTGYGYTF. CDR3 DNA: TGTGCCAGTGTCCGGACAGGGTACGGCTACACCTTC.

In DNA form, the CDR3 reads TGTGCCAGCAGACCGGACTATAGCAATCAGCCCCAGCATTTT. Translating gives CASRPDYSNQPQHF. V usage is TRBV2 and J usage is TRBJ1-5, with D unclear. The CDR3 is 14 amino acids. V lost 6 bases and J lost 0, with 9 bases in between. CDR1 and CDR2 (germline): SNHLY, FYNNEI.

This chain uses TRBV21-1 with TRBJ2-2; the table gives TRBD2 as D, unverified against the DNA. TRBV21-1 is shown as a pseudogene. This CDR3 spans 16 amino acids. The CDR3 region has the DNA TGTGCCAGCAGCAAAGTCGGGGAGGGCCCGACCGGGGAGCTGTTTTTT. This gives the protein CASSKVGEGPTGELFF.

The chain links TRBV11-2 to TRBJ2-1, with 9 bases identical to TRBD2. CDR1 and CDR2 (germline): SGHAT, FQNNGV. V was clipped by 8 bases and J by 7 bases; unmatched bases: 6. This CDR3 region has 13 residues. Here the CDR3 reads CASRAGGRNEQFF. DNA of the CDR3: TGTGCCAGCCGCGCGGGGGGGAGGAATGAGCAGTTCTTC.

V is TRBV23-1 and J is TRBJ1-4; D is perhaps TRBD1 (6 bases). TRBV23-1 is an open reading frame, and its role is uncertain. CDR3 length equals 17 residues. V was shortened by 2 bases and J by 1 base, with 14 bases between the two germline ends. CDR3 sequence (DNA): TGCGCCAGCAGTCAACTTATCAGGGGTCTAACTAATGAAAAACTGTTTTTT. The encoded protein is CASSQLIRGLTNEKLFF.

The chain recombines TRBV15 with TRBJ2-7; a weak D match, TRBD2 (7 bases). Germline CDR1 and CDR2: LNHNV and YYDKDF (reference sequence). V was pared by 5 bases and J by 0 bases, with 14 bases between. The CDR3 loop spans 15 amino acids. CDR3 sequence: CATSAWGGFSYEQYF. CDR3 in DNA: TGTGCCACCAGCGCCTGGGGGGGCTTCTCCTACGAGCAGTACTTC.

The chain combines TRBV2 with TRBJ1-5; 8 bases align to TRBD1. V shed 4 bases, J shed 2 bases, and the junction held 7 bases outside the gene matches. This CDR3 has 16 amino acids. Germline V gene sequence: CDR1 SNHLY, CDR2 FYNNEI. CDR3 loop: CASSGSAGGGNQPQHF. DNA for the CDR3: TGTGCCAGCAGTGGATCGGCAGGGGGCGGCAATCAGCCCCAGCATTTT. The complete variable domain, with remaining parts taken from reference TRBV2 and TRBJ1-5, reads EPEVTQTPSHQVTQMGQEVILRCVPISNHLYFYWYRQILGQKVEFLVSFYNNEISEKSEIFDDQFSVERPDGSNFTLKIRSTKLEDSAMYFCASSGSAGGGNQPQHFGDGTRLSIL.

This rearrangement joins TRBV11-2 to TRBJ2-7; TRBD1 matches 7 bases. The CDR3 covers 12 residues. V lost 5 bases and J lost 6; bases outside the gene matches: 4. The germline CDR1 and CDR2 sequences are SGHAT and FQNNGV. CDR3 DNA sequence: TGTGCCAGCAGCCCAGGGGGTTCCGAGCAGTACTTC. Translated, it gives CASSPGGSEQYF.

This clone was counted a few times. The DNA for the CDR3 is TGTGCCAGCAGCCGGACAGGGAACGAGCAGTACTTC. It is translated as CASSRTGNEQYF. The J gene is TRBJ2-7, the V gene TRBV7-9; TRBD1 matches at 8 bases. CDR1 SEHNR and CDR2 FQNEAQ come from the germline V gene (reference sequence). The V gene end was trimmed by 5 bases and the J gene end by 5 bases; junction bases not matched to a gene: 2. CDR3 length equals 12 residues.

The chain recombines TRBV29-1 with TRBJ2-7, with D possibly TRBD1 on 5 matching bases. V shed 7 bases and J shed 5 bases, with 12 bases lying between them. CDR3 length: 11 residues. Germline assignment: CDR1 SQVTM and CDR2 ANQGSEA. The DNA of the CDR3 is TGCAGCGCAGAAACAGGTCACGAGCAGTACTTC. It specifies CSAETGHEQYF.

The chain employs TRBV29-1 and TRBJ2-1; 11 positions agree with TRBD2. V dropped 1 base and J dropped 6; count of bases not matched to a gene: 14. The CDR3 spans 18 residues. The germline V gene has CDR1 SQVTM and CDR2 ANQGSEA. The CDR3 loop reads CSVEGGTSGYQSPNEQFF. CDR3 nucleotides: TGCAGCGTTGAAGGGGGGACTAGCGGATATCAGTCCCCCAATGAGCAGTTCTTC.